The clone carrying this TCR beta chain was found a few times. Its specificity is unknown. The data derive from a study of CD8+ T cells in alopecia areata. Study-wide results and caveats: Mice gave a clearer picture of TCR sharing than patients did, possibly for HLA-related reasons. Many expanded lesional clones persisted in scalp and blood during tofacitinib.

CDR3 length equals 14 residues. V lost 0 bases and J lost 6, with 11 bases in between. CDR1 is MGHRA, CDR2 YSYEKL, per germline. Treatment noted: oral pan-JAK inhibitor, 5-10 mg twice daily. Extraction of RNA preceded its reverse transcription into cDNA, which served as the sequencing template. TCRdb's copy holds only in-frame clones and misses some; the assay was immunoSEQ multiplex PCR. The sample has under 110,000 clones, almost 60% seen once. Here the sequenced sample was CD8+ T cells sorted from blood, taken at approximately week 56, from a patient treated with tofacitinib. The sequence derives from a human donor with alopecia areata. V is TRBV4-1 and J is TRBJ1-1, with D unclear. Here the CDR3 reads CASSQDRARAEAFF. The CDR3 DNA reads as TGCGCCAGCAGCCAAGATAGGGCCCGGGCTGAAGCTTTCTTT.